A selection of T cell receptor beta chains follows, all from one sample in a study of cytomegalovirus exposure and HLA in healthy donors. Assay used: immunoSEQ multiplex PCR; TCRdb lists only in-frame clones, some missing. This table holds 200,000 to 250,000 clones. Input material: PBMCs. The source of these receptors is a girl aged 2 to 9 in good health and CMV-seropositive. The CDR3 runs from the conserved cysteine through the conserved F or W. D genes are given only for firm matches.

j_call: TRBJ1-1; d_call: TRBD1; v_call: TRBV9; cdr3_aa: CASSVGTGRTEAFF; cdr3_nt: TGTGCCAGCAGCGTCGGGACAGGCCGGACTGAAGCTTTCTTT
j_call: TRBJ1-3; d_call: -; v_call: TRBV10-1; cdr3_aa: CASSESSGNTIYF; cdr3_nt: TGCGCCAGCAGTGAGTCGTCCGGGAACACCATATATTTT
j_call: TRBJ1-5; d_call: -; v_call: TRBV2; cdr3_aa: CASSERGSNQPQHF; cdr3_nt: TGTGCCAGCAGTGAAAGGGGGAGCAATCAGCCCCAGCATTTT
j_call: TRBJ1-5; d_call: -; v_call: TRBV2; cdr3_aa: CASSVSGGSNQPQHF; cdr3_nt: TGTGCCAGCAGTGTCTCCGGGGGAAGCAATCAGCCCCAGCATTTT
j_call: TRBJ2-1; d_call: TRBD1; v_call: TRBV19; cdr3_aa: CASSIRGQTNEQFF; cdr3_nt: TGTGCCAGTAGTATAAGGGGGCAAACTAATGAGCAGTTCTTC
j_call: TRBJ2-1; d_call: TRBD2; v_call: TRBV10-3; cdr3_aa: CAIRVGLAGGHEQFF; cdr3_nt: TGTGCCATCAGGGTCGGACTAGCGGGAGGTCATGAGCAGTTCTTC
j_call: TRBJ2-5; d_call: TRBD2; v_call: TRBV7-9; cdr3_aa: CASSLALRTSGGAETQYF; cdr3_nt: TGTGCCAGCAGCTTAGCGCTCAGGACTAGCGGGGGGGCGGAGACCCAGTACTTC
j_call: TRBJ2-2; d_call: -; v_call: TRBV5-6; cdr3_aa: CASSLGASYGELFF; cdr3_nt: TGTGCCAGCAGCTTGGGGGCTTCGTACGGGGAGCTGTTTTTT
j_call: TRBJ2-3; d_call: TRBD2; v_call: TRBV2; cdr3_aa: CASSGGRETTDTQYF; cdr3_nt: TGTGCCAGCAGTGGTGGGCGGGAGACCACAGATACGCAGTATTTT
j_call: TRBJ2-1; d_call: -; v_call: TRBV14; cdr3_aa: CASSQDHDSDEQFF; cdr3_nt: TGTGCCAGCAGCCAAGATCACGACAGTGATGAGCAGTTCTTC
j_call: TRBJ2-6; d_call: TRBD1; v_call: TRBV27; cdr3_aa: CASSQRGQGRNSGANVLTF; cdr3_nt: TGTGCCAGCAGCCAGAGAGGACAGGGGCGGAATTCTGGGGCCAACGTCCTGACTTTC
j_call: TRBJ2-1; d_call: -; v_call: TRBV7-9; cdr3_aa: CASSYLRDTYNEQFF; cdr3_nt: TGTGCCAGCAGCTACCTCCGGGACACCTACAATGAGCAGTTCTTC
j_call: TRBJ1-1; d_call: -; v_call: TRBV5-4; cdr3_aa: CASSLEANTEAFF; cdr3_nt: TGTGCCAGCAGCTTGGAAGCGAACACTGAAGCTTTCTTT
j_call: TRBJ2-2; d_call: -; v_call: TRBV2; cdr3_aa: CARMERNTGELFF; cdr3_nt: TGTGCCAGGATGGAGCGAAACACCGGGGAGCTGTTTTTT
j_call: TRBJ2-7; d_call: TRBD1; v_call: TRBV14; cdr3_aa: CASSMGQGLDEQYF; cdr3_nt: TGTGCCAGCAGCATGGGACAGGGTCTCGACGAGCAGTACTTC
j_call: TRBJ1-1; d_call: TRBD1; v_call: TRBV6-1; cdr3_aa: CASSEGTGGTEAFF; cdr3_nt: TGTGCCAGCAGTGAAGGGACAGGCGGGACTGAAGCTTTCTTT
j_call: TRBJ2-1; d_call: TRBD2; v_call: TRBV5-4; cdr3_aa: CASSPGLAVYNEQFF; cdr3_nt: TGTGCCAGCAGCCCGGGACTAGCGGTATACAATGAGCAGTTCTTC
j_call: TRBJ2-7; d_call: -; v_call: TRBV2; cdr3_aa: CASDEVGAGSSYEQYF; cdr3_nt: TGTGCCAGCGATGAGGTTGGGGCGGGAAGCTCCTACGAGCAGTACTTC
j_call: TRBJ2-7; d_call: TRBD2; v_call: TRBV14; cdr3_aa: CASSHLGLAREQYF; cdr3_nt: TGTGCCAGCAGCCACCTGGGACTAGCGAGGGAGCAGTACTTC
j_call: TRBJ1-1; d_call: -; v_call: TRBV14; cdr3_aa: CASSQDLRGEAFF; cdr3_nt: TGTGCCAGCAGCCAAGATTTGAGAGGAGAAGCTTTCTTT
j_call: TRBJ2-5; d_call: TRBD2; v_call: TRBV9; cdr3_aa: CASSVGLAGGQETQYF; cdr3_nt: TGTGCCAGCAGCGTAGGCCTAGCGGGGGGCCAAGAGACCCAGTACTTC
j_call: TRBJ1-2; d_call: -; v_call: TRBV28; cdr3_aa: CASSELVGGYGYTF; cdr3_nt: TGTGCCAGCAGTGAGCTCGTTGGGGGGTATGGCTACACCTTC
j_call: TRBJ2-1; d_call: TRBD2; v_call: TRBV29-1; cdr3_aa: CSVTGLAGAGEQFF; cdr3_nt: TGCAGCGTAACGGGACTAGCGGGAGCAGGTGAGCAGTTCTTC
j_call: TRBJ2-1; d_call: -; v_call: TRBV7-2; cdr3_aa: CASSLAGELNLEQFF; cdr3_nt: TGTGCCAGCAGCTTGGCTGGGGAGCTTAATCTTGAGCAGTTCTTC
j_call: TRBJ2-7; d_call: -; v_call: TRBV7-6; cdr3_aa: CASSPQMTATSYEQYF; cdr3_nt: TGTGCCAGCAGCCCCCAAATGACAGCTACCTCCTACGAGCAGTACTTC
j_call: TRBJ1-5; d_call: TRBD1; v_call: TRBV28; cdr3_aa: CASRAQGGNQPQHF; cdr3_nt: TGTGCCAGCAGGGCCCAGGGGGGCAATCAGCCCCAGCATTTT
j_call: TRBJ1-6; d_call: -; v_call: TRBV28; cdr3_aa: CASSSFSSYNSPLHF; cdr3_nt: TGTGCCAGCTCCTCATTCAGCTCCTATAATTCACCCCTCCACTTT